One and the same sample provided the 25 T cell receptor beta chains below, sequenced in a study of quantifying T cell responses using KT2 cells. Study background: cDNA was made from DNase-treated RNA using alpha and beta constant primers.

The cDNA 3' end received a ligated oligonucleotide with a UMI. First-round PCR used around 4 cycles and beta primers RC1.1 and RC1.2 covering TRBC1 and TRBC2. One entry per CDR3 protein results from TCRdb running MiXCR on the UMI-ligation and nested PCR reads. The sample comprises 25,000 to 35,000 distinct CDR3 sequences, about 9.4% of which are singletons, and 8% to 10% rests with the top ten. Sequencing was carried out using PBMCs spiked with cells of the T cell clone KT2. These receptors were taken from a human donor.

The chain is built from TRBV19 and TRBJ2-3, with 9 bases fitting TRBD2. The CDR3 totals 17 residues. The V gene's germline CDR1 is LNHDA and CDR2 SQIVND (reference sequence). Trimming cost V 0 bases and J 3 bases; bases outside gene matches: 7. The CDR3 sequence: CASSIDRSSGGTDTQYF. CDR3 DNA: TGTGCCAGTAGTATAGATCGGAGTAGCGGGGGAACAGATACGCAGTATTTT.

This clonotype came up many times. The chain is built from TRBV20-1 and TRBJ1-1, with D unclear. The germline CDR1 and CDR2 sequences are DFQATT and SNEGSKA (reference sequence). Trimming removed 1 base at V and 0 bases at J, with 6 bases between. The CDR3 is 13 residues long. This chain's CDR3 is CSARVSLNTEAFF. The DNA for the CDR3 is TGCAGTGCTAGAGTCAGTTTGAACACTGAAGCTTTCTTT.

This chain links TRBV11-3 with TRBJ1-1, with 10 bases fitting TRBD1. Trimming cost V 4 bases and J 10 bases; bases outside gene matches: 6. CDR3 length equals 13 residues. Germline loops: CDR1 SGHNT, CDR2 YENEEA. This CDR3 is CASSSRTGGSAFF. CDR3 sequence (DNA): TGTGCCAGCAGCTCACGGACAGGGGGGTCAGCTTTCTTT.

The sample holds many counts of this clonotype. Written as DNA, the CDR3 is TGTGCCAGCAGCCTCACAGGGATGGATGGCTACACCTTC. This gives the protein CASSLTGMDGYTF. The chain joins TRBV21-1 to TRBJ1-2; the listed D gene, TRBD1, was not tested against the DNA. TRBV21-1 is reported as a pseudogene. The CDR3 sequence is 13 residues long.

This clonotype came up many times. The rearrangement uses TRBV4-2 and TRBJ2-1; D is undetermined. Trimming removed 1 base from V and 7 bases from J, with 8 bases in between. Per germline, CDR1 LGHNA and CDR2 YNFKEQ. This CDR3 has 13 residues. In DNA, the CDR3 is TGTGCCAGCAGCCAAGGTGATCGAAATGAGCAGTTCTTC. Its translation: CASSQGDRNEQFF.

The chain combines TRBV29-1 with TRBJ2-1, with D possibly being TRBD1 or TRBD2 (6 bases each). The CDR3 consists of 13 residues. Trimming removed 6 bases from V and 5 bases from J, with 14 bases in between. CDR1 is SQVTM and CDR2 is ANQGSEA in the germline V gene. The CDR3 here is CSVKLGGNNEQFF. CDR3 nucleotides: TGCAGCGTCAAATTAGGGGGGAACAATGAGCAGTTCTTC.

This clonotype was found many times. The V call is TRBV6-5, the J call TRBJ1-5; D remains unclear. The CDR3 loop spans 14 amino acids. V gave up 5 bases and J gave up 5 bases, with 13 bases separating them. Germline CDR1 MNHEY, CDR2 SVGAGI. CDR3 amino acids: CASSNTAVDQPQHF. DNA of the CDR3: TGTGCCAGCAGTAATACAGCGGTTGATCAGCCCCAGCATTTT.

The V gene is TRBV10-3, the J gene TRBJ2-6; D possibly matches TRBD1 or TRBD2 (5 bases each). V gave up 11 bases and J gave up 0 bases, with 17 bases separating them. CDR1 is ENHRY, CDR2 SYGVKD, per germline. The CDR3 extends over 16 amino acids. The CDR3, as DNA: TGTGCCGTTCCGGGACCGCCGAGCTCTGGGGCCAACGTCCTGACTTTC. The encoded protein is CAVPGPPSSGANVLTF.

This clonotype was observed a few times. This chain joins TRBV5-4 and TRBJ1-2; the D is unclear. CDR1 is SGHNT and CDR2 is YYREEE in the germline V gene (reference sequence). This CDR3 spans 14 amino acids. Trimming stripped 1 base from V and 0 bases from J, with 7 bases between. The CDR3 is CASSLWVSNYGYTF. CDR3 in DNA: TGTGCCAGCAGCTTGTGGGTTTCTAACTATGGCTACACCTTC.

This clonotype came up many times. This chain connects TRBV12-3 or TRBV12-4 to TRBJ1-1; D unclear. This CDR3 has 14 amino acids. V gave up 3 bases and J gave up 5 bases, with 13 bases separating them. In DNA form, the CDR3 reads TGTGCCAGCAGTTTCGGGATCCGGGAAACTGAAGCTTTCTTT. It is translated as CASSFGIRETEAFF.

This clonotype was counted only a few times. The chain has TRBV12-3 or TRBV12-4 and TRBJ2-1; 11 positions match TRBD2. Germline trimming cut 2 bases from V and 8 bases from J; bases unmatched to any gene: 8. This CDR3 has 16 amino acids. CDR3 sequence reads: CASSLSIAGGPDEQFF. The CDR3 DNA follows: TGTGCCAGCAGTTTAAGTATAGCGGGAGGGCCAGATGAGCAGTTCTTC.

This clonotype has a count of ten or more. The V call is TRBV6-6, the J call TRBJ2-1; the D gene is possibly TRBD1 (6 bases). V was clipped by 2 bases and J by 7 bases, with 15 bases between them. The CDR3 is 15 amino acids. The V gene's germline CDR1 is MNHNY and CDR2 SVGAGI (reference sequence). The CDR3 nucleotides are TGTGCCAGCAGTTACACTGAATTAAGGGGGAATGAGCAGTTCTTC. Translated, it gives CASSYTELRGNEQFF.

This clonotype was seen at least ten times. CDR3 in amino acids: CSARDLGDTQYF. CDR3 bases: TGCAGTGCTAGAGATCTTGGAGATACGCAGTATTTT. The rearrangement uses TRBV20-1 and TRBJ2-3, with no clear D. The V end lost 0 bases, the J end lost 5 bases, and 6 bases lay between the germline ends. This CDR3 is 12 amino acids long. Germline V CDR1 and CDR2: DFQATT, SNEGSKA (reference sequence).

This clonotype showed up just a few times. This chain joins TRBV30 and TRBJ1-6, with TRBD1 identical over 8 bases. The length of the CDR3 is 12 residues. V shed 8 bases, J shed 8 bases, and the junction held 5 bases outside the gene matches. Germline CDR1 and CDR2: GTSNPN and SVGIG (reference sequence). This CDR3 is CALRQGYSPLHF. For the CDR3, the DNA is TGTGCCCTCAGACAGGGGTATTCACCCCTCCACTTT.

The sample holds many counts of this clonotype. The chain couples TRBV12-3 or TRBV12-4 to TRBJ2-2; 8 nucleotides line up with TRBD2. The CDR3 consists of 19 residues. V shed 4 bases and J 0 bases; nucleotides not matched to a gene: 13. CDR3 amino acids: CASSSRGFVLAANTGELFF. The CDR3 DNA is TGTGCCAGCAGTTCCCGGGGGTTCGTACTAGCGGCGAACACCGGGGAGCTGTTTTTT.

There are many counts of this clonotype. V usage is TRBV6-5 and J usage is TRBJ1-5; tentative D call: TRBD1 (6 bases). Germline assignment: CDR1 MNHEY and CDR2 SVGAGI. The CDR3 contains 14 residues. Trimming cost V 8 bases and J 5 bases, with 16 bases left between them. This CDR3 is CASHRTGNDQPQHF. The CDR3 DNA is TGTGCCAGCCACCGAACAGGGAATGATCAGCCCCAGCATTTT.

This clonotype was counted only a few times. The J gene is TRBJ2-1, the V gene TRBV30, with D tentatively TRBD1 or TRBD2 (5 bases each). The length of the CDR3 is 14 residues. Trimming left V 5 bases short and J 7 bases short, with 18 bases between. From germline, CDR1 is GTSNPN and CDR2 SVGIG (reference sequence). The CDR3, as DNA: TGTGCCTGGCAACGGGGCATCGACCGGAATGAGCAGTTCTTC. Translation gives CAWQRGIDRNEQFF.

This clonotype was detected only a few times. The chain links TRBV20-1 to TRBJ1-4; D not certain. Germline loops: CDR1 DFQATT, CDR2 SNEGSKA (reference sequence). The V gene lost 2 bases and the J gene lost 0 bases, with 4 bases spanning the gap. The CDR3 extends over 13 amino acids. CDR3 in DNA: TGCAGTGCTAGAAGGCCAACTAATGAAAAACTGTTTTTT. Translated: CSARRPTNEKLFF.

This clonotype has more than one count but fewer than ten. This chain connects TRBV7-2 to TRBJ2-3; 7 bases line up with TRBD2. The CDR3 is made up of 16 amino acids. Germline CDR1 reads SGHTA; CDR2 reads FQGNSA. Trimming at V came to 0 bases and at J to 0 bases, leaving 3 bases not matched to a gene. For the CDR3, the DNA is TGTGCCAGCAGCTTAGCTGCGGGGGTAAGCACAGATACGCAGTATTTT. It is translated as CASSLAAGVSTDTQYF.

This clonotype has a count of ten or more. The chain joins TRBV29-1 to TRBJ2-1, with D perhaps TRBD1 (5 bases). V was trimmed by 0 bases and J by 5 bases, leaving 14 bases between them. This CDR3 region has 15 residues. In germline, CDR1 is SQVTM, CDR2 ANQGSEA. CDR3 nucleotide sequence: TGCAGCGTTGAAGATGGTCGACAGATTAACAATGAGCAGTTCTTC. It is translated as CSVEDGRQINNEQFF.

This clonotype was counted only a few times. The V call is TRBV11-2, the J call TRBJ2-3, with TRBD2 as a possible D gene (6 bases). CDR3 length equals 11 residues. Germline CDR1 and CDR2: SGHAT and FQNNGV. Trimming pared 4 bases from V and 11 bases from J, leaving 10 bases between. In nucleotides, the CDR3 is TGTGCCAGCAGCTCGGGAGTGTTGCAGTATTTT. Translation gives CASSSGVLQYF.

The rearrangement links TRBV12-3 or TRBV12-4 to TRBJ2-5, with D perhaps matching TRBD2 (5 bases). With 4 bases removed from V and 4 bases from J, the gap between germline ends came to 16 bases. The CDR3 has 15 amino acids. The CDR3 protein is CASSSGFGVGETQYF. The CDR3 DNA sequence: TGTGCCAGCAGTTCGGGTTTCGGGGTTGGAGAGACCCAGTACTTC.

In its sample, this clonotype was seen many times. At one boundary the junction diverges from the germline segment, which might be a read error. The V gene is TRBV12-3 or TRBV12-4, the J gene TRBJ1-2; D is possibly TRBD1 (5 bases). There are 14 residues in the CDR3. CDR3 loop: CASSLDSLSQGYTF. CDR3 DNA sequence: TGTGCCAGCAGCTTAGACAGCCTCTCTCAAGGCTACACCTTC.

This clonotype has only a few counts. V gene TRBV20-1 combines with J gene TRBJ2-7; D remains ambiguous. The CDR3 loop spans 11 amino acids. The V gene's germline CDR1 is DFQATT and CDR2 SNEGSKA (reference sequence). The ends were cut back, 1 base at V and 3 bases at J, with 4 bases in the middle. CDR3 residues: CSARGGYEQYF. The CDR3 region has the DNA TGCAGTGCTAGAGGGGGCTACGAGCAGTACTTC.

This clonotype was counted many times. The chain employs TRBV12-3 or TRBV12-4 and TRBJ1-1; D may be TRBD1 (5 bases). V was trimmed by 3 bases and J by 8 bases, leaving 13 bases between them. The CDR3 is 13 residues long. CDR3 residues: CASSFRAGYEAFF. The CDR3 DNA is TGTGCCAGCAGTTTTAGGGCAGGGTACGAAGCTTTCTTT.